This TCR beta chain was found in a study of T cell changes during pregnancy in multiple sclerosis (dated by TCRdb to about 2019). Study-level background: The study looked at changes in the T cell repertoire across pregnancy in women with multiple sclerosis.

Concerning this clone itself: Its antigen is still unknown. No much larger clone exists at a distance of one base, and base qualities are not known.

The library came from the immunoSEQ multiplex PCR assay. TCRdb holds this immuneACCESS table with in-frame rearrangements only. Some clones are missing; in checked studies, unresolved V genes explain under half, and the rest has no known cause. The sample table records about 100,000 clones; around 93% of these occur just once. The ten most abundant clones make up 1.5% to 2.5% of the sample. The germline V end is reduced by 8 bases and the J end by 5 bases; junction bases left unmatched: 15. Spanning cysteine to phenylalanine, the CDR3 consists of 15 amino acids. The retained sequence is limited to the CDR3, 45 bases, with the frame set at the first base. Looking up the germline V gene yields CDR1 SNHLY and CDR2 FYNNEI.

The input for sequencing was peripheral blood, taken after pregnancy. The TCR comes from a female donor with multiple sclerosis, enrolled in a pregnancy study. The chain couples TRBV2 to TRBJ2-7, with 7 junctional bases fitting TRBD2. The CDR3 here reads CASLEQRGSRDEQYF. The DNA sequence is TGTGCCAGCTTGGAACAGCGGGGCAGTCGGGACGAGCAGTACTTC.